This paragraph covers one TCR beta chain sequence. Its antigen is still unknown. These data are taken from a study of chemoradiotherapy in HPV16-positive cancers. Looking at the study overall: Candidate HPV-specific clones and shared TCR motifs came from a couple of HPV16-positive patients.

The method was immunoSEQ multiplex PCR; TCRdb's version includes in-frame clones alone and lacks a portion of them. The sample has 15,000 to 20,000 clones; around 92% are singletons. V shed 0 bases and J 14 bases; nucleotides not matched to a gene: 4. CDR1 is MGHRA and CDR2 is YSYEKL in the germline V gene. The CDR3 runs 12 residues. Overall study results and limits: During treatment, candidate HPV-specific clones and E7-related motifs expanded in tumor. The functional HPV-specific definition rests on just a couple of HPV16-positive patients. Better recurrence-free survival went with HPV-responsive T-cell expansion in HPV16-positive patients.

The genes are TRBV4-1 and TRBJ2-1; TRBD1 aligns across 7 bases. The starting material was blood, obtained from a patient who underwent chemoradiotherapy. The sequence was collected from a human donor with HPV-associated anogenital cancer. CDR3 in DNA: TGCGCCAGCAGCCAAGATTGGGACAGAAAGTTCTTC. Translated: CASSQDWDRKFF.